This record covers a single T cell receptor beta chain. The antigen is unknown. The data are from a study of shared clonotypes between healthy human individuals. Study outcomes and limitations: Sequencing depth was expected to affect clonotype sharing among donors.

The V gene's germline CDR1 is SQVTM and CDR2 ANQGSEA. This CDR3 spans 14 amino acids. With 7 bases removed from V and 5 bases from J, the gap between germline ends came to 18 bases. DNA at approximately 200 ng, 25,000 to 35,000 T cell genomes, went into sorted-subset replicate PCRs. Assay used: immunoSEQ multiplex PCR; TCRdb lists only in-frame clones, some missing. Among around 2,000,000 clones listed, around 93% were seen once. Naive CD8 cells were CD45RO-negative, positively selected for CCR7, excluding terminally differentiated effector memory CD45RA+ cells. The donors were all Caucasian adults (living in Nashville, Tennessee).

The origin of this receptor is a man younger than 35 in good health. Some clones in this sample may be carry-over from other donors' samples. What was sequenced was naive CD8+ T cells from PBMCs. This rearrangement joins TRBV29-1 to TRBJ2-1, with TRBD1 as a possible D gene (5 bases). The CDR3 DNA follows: TGCAGCGGGTTTAAGGGTTGGGGCGACAATGAGCAGTTCTTC. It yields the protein CSGFKGWGDNEQFF.